This is a list of T cell receptor beta chains from one sample in a study of T cell responses to AZD1222 COVID-19 vaccine. TCRdb's copy holds only in-frame clones and misses some; the assay was immunoSEQ multiplex PCR. The sample comprises around 140,000 clones, 80% to 90% of which are singletons, and around 1.6% rests with the top ten. This sample comprised peripheral blood, obtained on day 0 of AZD1222 vaccination. The receptors here all came from an adult in good health. CDR3s include the opening cysteine and the closing phenylalanine or tryptophan.

cdr3_aa: CASSQADYEQYF
j_call: TRBJ2-7
v_call: TRBV3-1/TRBV3-2

cdr3_aa: CASSLYPPRERRGETQYF
j_call: TRBJ2-3
v_call: TRBV7-3

cdr3_aa: CASSQGGGINQPQHF
j_call: TRBJ1-5
v_call: TRBV3-1/TRBV3-2

cdr3_aa: CSVESWGGDTQYF
j_call: TRBJ2-3
v_call: TRBV29-1

cdr3_aa: CASSEFALAGGIHEQFF
j_call: TRBJ2-1
v_call: TRBV6-4

cdr3_aa: CASSFGPGAANYGYTF
j_call: TRBJ1-2
v_call: TRBV5-1

cdr3_aa: CASSSYRGAMTYEQYF
j_call: TRBJ2-7
v_call: TRBV28

cdr3_aa: CASSLYAGSGANVLTF
j_call: TRBJ2-6
v_call: TRBV28

cdr3_aa: CASSSDLAYEQYF
j_call: TRBJ2-7
v_call: TRBV5-6

cdr3_aa: CASSWDRGALPEQYF
j_call: TRBJ2-7
v_call: TRBV6-5

cdr3_aa: CASSQVSNRGPTNYGYTF
j_call: TRBJ1-2
v_call: TRBV4-1

cdr3_aa: CASMVGARFEAFF
j_call: TRBJ1-1
v_call: TRBV19

cdr3_aa: CASSPIARGHNEQFF
j_call: TRBJ2-1
v_call: TRBV28

cdr3_aa: CASSPGTLWADTQYF
j_call: TRBJ2-3
v_call: TRBV18

cdr3_aa: CASSEGGPGYGYTF
j_call: TRBJ1-2
v_call: TRBV2

cdr3_aa: CASSLLAGLVNEQFF
j_call: TRBJ2-1
v_call: TRBV11-2

cdr3_aa: CASSQSFPGSYGYTF
j_call: TRBJ1-2
v_call: TRBV4-1